This T cell receptor (beta chain) was profiled in a study of blood T cell repertoires in COVID-19 (dated by TCRdb to between 2020 and 2021). For the wider study: The collaborator samples originated in the United States, Italy and Spain and spanned the acute and convalescent phases of COVID-19. Deeply sampled blood TCRbeta repertoires from subjects exposed to, actively infected with, or recovered from COVID-19 were included in the dataset. The material from the prospective study consisted of cDNA or gDNA derived from T cells, B-cell-depleted T cells, or PBMCs. The samples were drawn from two sources: the first 160 participants of the ongoing ImmuneRACE study, and 950 to 1,500 subjects contributed by 6 global collaborators. Nearly every sample came with metadata listing a de-identified subject ID, COVID-19 status, age in years and sex. A freely available public database, intended as a resource for researchers studying the immune response to SARS-CoV-2, is where the repertoires were released. Where available, HLA class I and class II types were obtained from metadata supplied by the sample provider rather than from assay-based typing.

Study-wide conclusions, independent of this receptor: How much clinical and demographic metadata was included differed by source and by participant, and the metadata was provided uncurated.

V trim: 1 base; J trim: 5 bases; unmatched bases: 5. The CDR3 has 15 amino acids, counting the end cysteine and phenylalanine. Only the CDR3 region is kept as DNA, spanning 45 bases read in frame from base 1. CDR1 MGHRA and CDR2 YSYEKL are derived from the germline V gene. TCRbeta CDR3 regions were amplified from genomic DNA using the immunoSEQ Assay, a bias-controlled multiplex PCR. The original methods were these. Nucleated cell counts per sample were estimated from amplification of reference gene primers within the assay. To quantify the absolute abundance of each unique TCRbeta CDR3 rearrangement, sequence reads were collapsed and filtered. For each sample, productive Simpson clonality was calculated by taking the square root of Simpson's diversity index across productive rearrangements. The table was pulled from immuneACCESS by TCRdb, which kept in-frame rearrangements only. Such tables lose some clones; where checked, under half of the loss comes from unresolved V genes, and the rest has no known cause. Clone size and the V and J calls come from that table; the DNA yielded D and trimming. In all, the sample holds hundreds of thousands of clones, and about nine tenths of those were seen once. The top ten constitute approximately 1.5% of the sample.

Whole blood was collected in K2EDTA tubes by collaborating institutions according to the institutions' own protocols. For TCRbeta analysis, collaborator samples were shipped as frozen whole blood, as isolated PBMCs, or as DNA extracted from either sample type. About this clone itself: Its antigen is not yet known. No per-base quality is available; no much larger clone lies one base away.

The source of this sequence is a woman in her twenties or thirties with active or convalescent COVID-19. The sequenced sample was peripheral blood. Recombination linked TRBV4-1 to TRBJ2-1, with 7 bases matching TRBD2. The CDR3 is CASSQVSGENNEQFF. In nucleotide form, the sequence is TGCGCCAGCAGCCAAGTCAGCGGGGAGAACAATGAGCAGTTCTTC.